The T cell receptor beta chain under discussion was sequenced for a study of fetal regulatory T cell absence and autoimmunity (TCRdb year 2017). About the full investigation: Exocrine pancreas autoimmunity was observed in the IPEX patients in the absence of clinical diabetes. Study-level results and caveats: Compared with cord blood, the pancreas TCR compartment showed significant oligoclonal enrichment, and some top clones were enriched more than 95-fold. The oligoclonal enrichment was interpreted as support for antigen-driven autoimmunity in the pancreas before birth in IPEX syndrome. Cord blood and pancreas had broadly similar TRB gene family usage, which resembled published neonatal and adult repertoires.

The junction carries 1 base between V and J, which are trimmed by 0 bases and 1 base respectively. The CDR3 holds 13 amino acids from the cysteine to the phenylalanine. Just the 39-base CDR3 DNA is kept, in frame starting at base 1. The germline V gene yields SGHTA for CDR1 and FQGNSA for CDR2. Genomic DNA from frozen pancreas tissue was processed for repertoire sequencing. The DNeasy Blood and Tissue Kit was used to extract roughly 1.8-3 ug of genomic DNA from either umbilical cord blood or frozen pancreas. On this clone: Its binding antigen is unknown. There are no base qualities to consult, and no much larger clone falls within one base.

TCRbeta CDR3 regions were amplified and barcoded by two-step multiplex PCR on the immunoSEQ human TCRbeta survey platform. Libraries were sequenced on Illumina instruments, and IgH from the same samples was sequenced in parallel. On the study's bioinformatics: To remove PCR and sequencing errors, raw reads were filtered against the IMGT V, D, J definitions and then binned using a nearest-neighbor algorithm. A clone was defined as an identical nucleotide sequence, and differential abundance between tissues was tested with a Fisher exact test for each clone using a pFDR threshold of p<0.01. Clones whose frequencies were too low for statistical inference were excluded by a minimum inclusion filter of 10 in either sample. The immunoSEQ Analyzer was used for pairwise clonal comparisons, while IMGT tools were used to assess gene family usage. TCRdb mirrors the immuneACCESS table, restricted to in-frame sequences. Some clones are absent from its copies; in checked studies, under half trace to an unresolved V gene, and the reason for the others is unknown. V and J calls and clone size are given by that table; D and trimming were obtained from the DNA. Recorded for this sample are 95,000 to 100,000 clones; about two thirds of them occurred a single time. The ten largest clonotypes hold roughly 2% of the sample.

The chain employs TRBV7-2 and TRBJ1-5; no D gene can be assigned with confidence. The TCR originated in a male donor with IPEX syndrome. Sequencing was done on a sample of pancreas tissue. The CDR3 region has the sequence CASSLASNQPQHF. At the DNA level, the sequence is TGTGCCAGCAGCTTAGCCAGCAATCAGCCCCAGCATTTT.